This is a list of T cell receptor beta chains from one sample in a study of T cell changes during pregnancy in multiple sclerosis. TCRdb's copy holds only in-frame clones and misses some; the assay was immunoSEQ multiplex PCR. The data hold 84,000 or so clones, with about 95% observed a single time. The specimen comprised peripheral blood, sampled in the third trimester of pregnancy. Receptors were obtained from a female donor with multiple sclerosis, enrolled in a pregnancy study. CDR3s include the opening cysteine and the closing phenylalanine or tryptophan. For some rows the clone size is stated as once, few or many, or as a class when expanded; others skip it.

TRBV5-6,-,CASSPSKQGDYYGYTF
TRBV4-1,-,CASSRSISYNEQFF
TRBV6-1,-,CASSLLQGTNTEAFF
TRBV6-5,-,CASSYAGGTNTEAFF
TRBV15,-,CATSRDRRLAGTQYF
TRBV5-8,-,CASTILVRTGIPGANVLTF
TRBV12-5,-,CASGPRQGQNTEAFF
TRBV29-1,-,CSVQGDPSTDTQYF
TRBV5-1,-,CASSREEVTQYF
TRBV2,-,CASSTGAAAFF
TRBV11-3,-,CASSLEEFNEQFF
TRBV5-1,-,CASSPGSNTGELFF
TRBV5-6,-,CASSRLTGGNQPQHF
TRBV18,once,CASSPADRGDGYTF
TRBV30,-,CALGQGLIMNTEAFF
TRBV19,-,CASSKDGRGDEQFF
TRBV18,-,CASSPGQVNEQFF
TRBV14,-,CASSQDLLWLTEAFF
TRBV28,once,CASSLTGGAEKLFF
TRBV5-6,-,CASSLSRGQGGNQPQHF
TRBV18,-,CASSPSGQGNNEQFF
TRBV10-1,-,CASSVGDSGHEQFF
TRBV2,once,CASSKDSPPTDTQYF
TRBV11-2,-,CASSFGNTEAFF
TRBV5-1,-,CASSAGTSGGWETQYF
TRBV4-1,-,CASSPREATGELFF
TRBV29-1,-,CSVYGQGEDGYTF
TRBV5-1,-,CASSLDGMIYEQFF
TRBV15,-,CATSLLQGRGGEKLFF
TRBV2,-,CASSDGGEVKPQHF
TRBV7-8,-,CASSSGGDGPTNEKLFF
TRBV13,-,CASNRGRSNEQFF
TRBV6-5,-,CASSYSRVDNSPLHF
TRBV6-5,-,CASNEGARTDTQYF
TRBV5-1,-,CASSLRGGASGNTIYF